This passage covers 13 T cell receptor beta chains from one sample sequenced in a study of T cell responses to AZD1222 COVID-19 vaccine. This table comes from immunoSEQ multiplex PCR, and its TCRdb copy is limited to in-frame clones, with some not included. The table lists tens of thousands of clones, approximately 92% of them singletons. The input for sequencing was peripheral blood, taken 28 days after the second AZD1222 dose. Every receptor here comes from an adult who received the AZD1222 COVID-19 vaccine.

The chain's CDR3 is CASSLWGGDQPQHF. Written as DNA, the CDR3 is TGTGCCAGCAGTTTATGGGGCGGGGATCAGCCCCAGCATTTT. The V and J genes are TRBV28 and TRBJ1-5; D gene uncertain. The CDR3 sequence is 14 residues long. The V gene's germline CDR1 is MDHEN and CDR2 SYDVKM. V dropped 0 bases and J dropped 5 bases, with 8 bases sitting between them.

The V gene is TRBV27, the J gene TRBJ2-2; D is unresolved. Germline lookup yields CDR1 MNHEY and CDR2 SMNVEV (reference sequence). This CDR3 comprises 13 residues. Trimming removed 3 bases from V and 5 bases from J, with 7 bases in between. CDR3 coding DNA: TGTGCCAGCAGTTTTCAGTTGACCGGGGAGCTGTTTTTT. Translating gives CASSFQLTGELFF.

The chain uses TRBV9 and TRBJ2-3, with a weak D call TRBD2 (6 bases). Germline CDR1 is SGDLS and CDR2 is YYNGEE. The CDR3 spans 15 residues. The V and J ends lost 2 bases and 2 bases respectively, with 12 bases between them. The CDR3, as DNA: TGTGCCAGCAGCGTTAGCGGCCTTCCCACAGATACGCAGTATTTT. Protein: CASSVSGLPTDTQYF.

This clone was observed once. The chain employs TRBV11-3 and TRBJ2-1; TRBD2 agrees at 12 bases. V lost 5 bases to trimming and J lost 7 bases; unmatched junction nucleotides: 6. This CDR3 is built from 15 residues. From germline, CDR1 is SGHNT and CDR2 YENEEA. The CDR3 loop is CASSPRLAGANEQFF. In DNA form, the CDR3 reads TGTGCCAGCAGCCCCCGACTAGCGGGAGCAAATGAGCAGTTCTTC. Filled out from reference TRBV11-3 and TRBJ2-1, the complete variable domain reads EAGVVQSPRYKIIEKKQPVAFWCNPISGHNTLYWYLQNLGQGPELLIRYENEEAVDDSQLPKDRFSAERLKGVDSTLKIQPAELGDSAVYLCASSPRLAGANEQFFGPGTRLTVL.

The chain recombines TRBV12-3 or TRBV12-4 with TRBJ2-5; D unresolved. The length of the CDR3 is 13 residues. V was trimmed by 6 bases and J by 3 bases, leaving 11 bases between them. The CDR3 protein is CASSLGIKETQYF. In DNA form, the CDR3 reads TGTGCCAGCAGCCTTGGCATAAAAGAGACCCAGTACTTC.

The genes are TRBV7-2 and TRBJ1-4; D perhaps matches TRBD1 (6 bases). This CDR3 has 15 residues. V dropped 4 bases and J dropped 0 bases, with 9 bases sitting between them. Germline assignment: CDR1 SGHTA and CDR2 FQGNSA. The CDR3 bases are TGTGCCAGCAGCTCCGGACAGTCAACTAATGAAAAACTGTTTTTT. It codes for CASSSGQSTNEKLFF. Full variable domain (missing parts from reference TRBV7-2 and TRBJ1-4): GAGVSQSPSNKVTEKGKDVELRCDPISGHTALYWYRQSLGQGLEFLIYFQGNSAPDKSGLPSDRFSAERTGGSVSTLTIQRTQQEDSAVYLCASSSGQSTNEKLFFGSGTQLSVL.

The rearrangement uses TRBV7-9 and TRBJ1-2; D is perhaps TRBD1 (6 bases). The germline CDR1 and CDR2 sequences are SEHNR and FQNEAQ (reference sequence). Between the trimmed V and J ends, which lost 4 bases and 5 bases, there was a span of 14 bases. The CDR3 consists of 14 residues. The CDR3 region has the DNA TGTGCCAGCAGCTCCCCCCTGGACAGATATGGCTACACCTTC. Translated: CASSSPLDRYGYTF. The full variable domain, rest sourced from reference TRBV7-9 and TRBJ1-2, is DTGVSQNPRHKITKRGQNVTFRCDPISEHNRLYWYRQTLGQGPEFLTYFQNEAQLEKSRLLSDRFSAERPKGSFSTLEIQRTEQGDSAMYLCASSSPLDRYGYTFGSGTRLTVV.

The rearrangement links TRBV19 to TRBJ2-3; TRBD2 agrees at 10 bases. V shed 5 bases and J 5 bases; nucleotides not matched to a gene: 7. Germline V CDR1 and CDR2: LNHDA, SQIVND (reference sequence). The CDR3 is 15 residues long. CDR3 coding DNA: TGTGCCAGTAGTGGAACTAGCGGGGATGGAGATACGCAGTATTTT. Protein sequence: CASSGTSGDGDTQYF.

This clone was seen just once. The CDR3 DNA reads TGTGCCAGCAGGGACAGGGTAGCCGTGAACACTGAAGCTTTCTTT. Translation gives CASRDRVAVNTEAFF. This chain connects TRBV6-5 to TRBJ1-1; 8 bases line up with TRBD1. CDR1 and CDR2 from the germline V gene are MNHEY and SVGAGI. The junction had 6 bases not matched to a gene; V was cut back by 6 bases and J by 0 bases. The CDR3 length is 15 residues.

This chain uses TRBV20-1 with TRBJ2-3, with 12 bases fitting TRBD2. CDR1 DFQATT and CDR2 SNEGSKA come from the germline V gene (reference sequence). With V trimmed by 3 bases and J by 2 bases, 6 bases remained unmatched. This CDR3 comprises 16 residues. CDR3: CSASPTSGGTTDTQYF. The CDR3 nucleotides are TGCAGTGCTAGTCCGACTAGCGGGGGAACCACAGATACGCAGTATTTT.

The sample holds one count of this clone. CDR3 region: CASSQDEGSTGELFF. The CDR3 DNA sequence: TGCGCCAGCAGCCAAGATGAGGGGAGCACCGGGGAGCTGTTTTTT. The chain recombines TRBV4-3 with TRBJ2-2; D assignment may be TRBD1 or TRBD2 (5 bases each). The length of the CDR3 is 15 residues. CDR1 and CDR2 (germline): LGHNA, YSLEER. Trimming removed 0 bases from V and 4 bases from J, with 9 bases in between.

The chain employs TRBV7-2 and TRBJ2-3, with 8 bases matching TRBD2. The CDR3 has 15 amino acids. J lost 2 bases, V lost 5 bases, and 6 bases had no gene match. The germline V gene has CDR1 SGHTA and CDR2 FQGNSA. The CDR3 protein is CASSTTGGTTDTQYF. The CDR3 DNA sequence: TGTGCCAGCAGCACAACGGGGGGGACCACAGATACGCAGTATTTT.

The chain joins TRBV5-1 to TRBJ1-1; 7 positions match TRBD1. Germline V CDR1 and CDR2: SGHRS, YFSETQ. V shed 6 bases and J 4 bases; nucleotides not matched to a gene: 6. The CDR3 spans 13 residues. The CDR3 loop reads CASTLTGTTEAFF. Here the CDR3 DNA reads TGCGCCAGCACCCTGACAGGGACCACTGAAGCTTTCTTT.